The present T cell receptor beta chain was sequenced within a study of Ad26.COV2.S vaccination and SARS-CoV-2 variants. Overall study findings and caveats: Vaccinated individuals (as opposed to placebo recipients) had higher spike-specific TCR breadth.

Profiled with immunoSEQ multiplex PCR; TCRdb holds only in-frame clones, not every one. This table holds under 150,000 clones, around 86% found once. Worth noting for this clone: Its antigen is undetermined.

Germline V gene lookup returns CDR1 LNHDA and CDR2 SQIVND (reference sequence). V gave up 5 bases and J gave up 3 bases; unmatched junction bases: 6. The CDR3 spans 15 residues. This TCR came from a human donor who had recovered from COVID-19. Sample: peripheral blood, taken after recovery from COVID-19. V usage is TRBV19 and J usage is TRBJ1-5; 8 bases agree with TRBD1. CDR3 residues: CASSPDRGFNQPQHF. DNA of the CDR3: TGTGCCAGTAGTCCCGACAGGGGTTTCAATCAGCCCCAGCATTTT.